Each of the 3 T cell receptor beta chains below was sequenced from the same sample in a study of cytomegalovirus exposure and HLA in healthy donors. In the PCR, 60 Vbeta and 13 Jbeta primers were used. Profiled with immunoSEQ multiplex PCR; TCRdb holds only in-frame clones, not every one. The table records 130,000 to 150,000 clones, over 65% of them present only once. Sample: PBMCs. The receptor source for this set is a man between 40 and 49 years old in good health and CMV-seropositive.

The J gene is TRBJ1-2, the V gene TRBV5-4, with 7 positions matching TRBD1. The CDR3 contains 15 residues. Germline assignment: CDR1 SGHNT and CDR2 YYREEE (reference sequence). V lost 0 bases to trimming and J lost 3 bases; unmatched junction nucleotides: 5. The CDR3 DNA follows: TGTGCCAGCAGCTTGGGAGGGGGCTCGGACTATGGCTACACCTTC. Amino acids: CASSLGGGSDYGYTF. The variable domain in full, completed from reference TRBV5-4 and TRBJ1-2, reads ETGVTQSPTHLIKTRGQQVTLRCSSQSGHNTVSWYQQALGQGPQFIFQYYREEENGRGNFPPRFSGLQFPNYSSELNVNALELDDSALYLCASSLGGGSDYGYTFGSGTRLTVV.

This chain links TRBV27 with TRBJ2-1, with 13 bases identical to TRBD2. V shed 6 bases and J 1 base; nucleotides not matched to a gene: 9. This CDR3 comprises 18 residues. CDR1 is MNHEY, CDR2 SMNVEV, per germline (reference sequence). CDR3 coding DNA: TGTGCCAGCAGCATACTAGCGGGAGGGCCGTTATCCTACAATGAGCAGTTCTTC. Encoded protein: CASSILAGGPLSYNEQFF.

The V call is TRBV18, the J call TRBJ2-5; D perhaps matches TRBD1 (5 bases). The CDR3 extends over 13 amino acids. The germline gives CDR1 KGHSH, CDR2 LQKENI. The V and J ends lost 8 bases and 4 bases respectively, with 14 bases between them. The CDR3: CASQGDLGETQYF. CDR3 DNA sequence: TGTGCCAGCCAAGGGGATCTGGGAGAGACCCAGTACTTC.